A single sample gave rise to the 24 T cell receptor beta chains below, sequenced in a study of breast tumors, draining lymph nodes, adjacent tissues. One entry per CDR3 protein results from TCRdb running MiXCR on the multiplex PCR reads. The sample yields tens of thousands of distinct CDR3 sequences, 55% to 80% seen once. The sample comprised tumor-adjacent breast tissue. The receptors originated from a female donor with breast cancer. Some clones in this sample may be carry-over from other donors' samples.

Ten or more counts support this clonotype. Being one base from a much bigger clone, this may be a read error. The V call is TRBV2, the J call TRBJ1-2; 9 bases line up with TRBD1. CDR1 is SNHLY and CDR2 is FYNNEI in the germline V gene. CDR3 length: 13 residues. Trimming took 8 bases from V and 8 from J; bases not matched to a gene: 9. The CDR3 DNA sequence: TGTGCCAGCGGTAAACAGGGGGCGTGGGGCTACACCTTC. This translates into CASGKQGAWGYTF.

For the CDR3, the DNA is TGTGCCAGTACTAGGGGGGATTCACCCCTCCACTTT. Protein: CASTRGDSPLHF. The V and J genes are TRBV19 and TRBJ1-6; TRBD1 is a possible D gene (6 bases). V was pared by 7 bases and J by 8 bases, with 9 bases between. The CDR3 totals 12 residues. Germline V gene sequence: CDR1 LNHDA, CDR2 SQIVND (reference sequence).

The table lists this clonotype with a count of one. The CDR3 loop is CSASTSNQPQHF. The CDR3 DNA reads as TGCAGTGCTAGCACGAGCAATCAGCCCCAGCATTTT. The gene calls are TRBV20-1 and TRBJ1-5; D is unresolved. Germline lookup yields CDR1 DFQATT and CDR2 SNEGSKA (reference sequence). With 3 bases removed from V and 1 base from J, the gap between germline ends came to 4 bases. CDR3 length equals 12 residues.

The chain employs TRBV2 and TRBJ2-7, with 8 bases fitting TRBD1. Trimming at V came to 3 bases and at J to 2 bases, leaving 6 bases not matched to a gene. The V gene's germline CDR1 is SNHLY and CDR2 FYNNEI. The CDR3 covers 15 residues. The CDR3 nucleotides read TGTGCCAGCAGTGATGAGGGACAGGTACCCTACGAGCAGTACTTC. Translating it yields CASSDEGQVPYEQYF.

This clonotype was picked up one time. CDR3 nucleotide sequence: TGTGCCAGCAGTGACAGGGCCTATAATTCACCCCTCCACTTT. This codes for CASSDRAYNSPLHF. The chain uses TRBV2 and TRBJ1-6, with a tentative D call TRBD1 (5 bases). This CDR3 comprises 14 residues. Germline V lookup: CDR1 SNHLY, CDR2 FYNNEI. V shed 3 bases and J shed 2 bases, with 5 bases lying between them.

The rearrangement links TRBV4-1 to TRBJ1-5; 7 bases align to TRBD1. This CDR3 spans 15 amino acids. V lost 4 bases to trimming and J lost 5 bases; unmatched junction nucleotides: 8. The germline gives CDR1 MGHRA, CDR2 YSYEKL. The CDR3, as DNA: TGCGCCAGCAGCCCCCGGGCAGGGGGAGATCAGCCCCAGCATTTT. Translating gives CASSPRAGGDQPQHF.

The chain employs TRBV7-2 and TRBJ2-7, with 7 bases identical to TRBD1. Per the germline V gene, CDR1 is SGHTA and CDR2 is FQGNSA. V was pared by 2 bases and J by 10 bases, with 11 bases of the junction left unmatched. The CDR3 is 14 residues long. The CDR3 DNA sequence: TGTGCCAGCAGCTTATCCTTCGGACAGGCCGGCCAGTACTTC. This encodes CASSLSFGQAGQYF.

Of note for this clonotype: An end of the junction does not agree with germline; a read error may underlie this. The chain couples TRBV7-3 to TRBJ1-6, with 10 bases fitting TRBD1. The CDR3 runs to 14 residues. Germline V gene lookup returns CDR1 SGHTA and CDR2 FQGTGA. CDR3 nucleotide sequence: TGTGCTAGCAGCCTTGAAAGGGACAGGGGACCCCTCCACTTT. This gives the protein CASSLERDRGPLHF.

The genes are TRBV5-6 and TRBJ2-5; D possibly corresponds to TRBD2 (6 bases). Germline V lookup: CDR1 SGHDT, CDR2 YYEEEE. V was shortened by 2 bases and J by 0 bases, with 8 bases between the two germline ends. The CDR3 runs 14 residues. The CDR3 sequence: CASSFLANQETQYF. The CDR3 region has the DNA TGTGCCAGCAGCTTCCTAGCGAACCAAGAGACCCAGTACTTC.

The chain links TRBV5-6 to TRBJ2-3; 9 bases align to TRBD1. This CDR3 has 15 amino acids. The V segment lost 4 bases and the J segment 4 bases; nucleotides outside the gene matches: 7. Germline V lookup: CDR1 SGHDT, CDR2 YYEEEE. CDR3: CASSIGQGRADTQYF. The CDR3 DNA follows: TGTGCCAGCAGCATCGGACAGGGGAGGGCAGATACGCAGTATTTT.

In its sample, this clonotype was seen many times. A much larger clone lies a single base off, so this may be a read error. Here the CDR3 reads CSAREGTGGATGELFF. The CDR3, as DNA: TGCAGTGCTAGAGAAGGGACAGGGGGCGCCACCGGGGAGCTGTTTTTT. This chain uses TRBV20-1 with TRBJ2-2; 12 bases agree with TRBD1. This CDR3 spans 16 amino acids. Germline-derived CDR1 and CDR2 are DFQATT and SNEGSKA (reference sequence). V trimming: 0 bases; J trimming: 4 bases; junction bases outside the gene matches: 3.

This clonotype was observed at least ten times. V is TRBV3-1 and J is TRBJ1-4; D might be TRBD1 (6 bases). V gave up 3 bases and J gave up 11 bases, with 16 bases separating them. The germline V gene has CDR1 LGHDT and CDR2 YNNKEL (reference sequence). The CDR3 sequence is 14 residues long. This CDR3 reads CASSQPTGLGKLFF. The DNA for the CDR3 is TGTGCCAGCAGCCAGCCGACAGGTCTCGGCAAACTGTTTTTT.

A note on this clonotype: An end of the junction differs from the germline gene, which may be a read error. This rearrangement joins TRBV5-1 to TRBJ2-7; 9 bases map to TRBD1. Germline values: CDR1 SGHRS, CDR2 YFSETQ. The CDR3 has 14 residues. The chain's CDR3 is CASRLDRGAYEQYF. The CDR3 DNA is TGCGCCAGCAGGTTGGACAGGGGTGCCTACGAGCAGTACTTC.

The rearrangement uses TRBV19 and TRBJ1-4; a possible D gene is TRBD1 (5 bases). V was shortened by 5 bases and J by 8 bases, with 18 bases between the two germline ends. The CDR3 covers 15 residues. CDR1 and CDR2 (germline): LNHDA, SQIVND (reference sequence). The CDR3 reads CASSPRGVQGEKLFF. CDR3 nucleotide sequence: TGTGCCAGTAGTCCCCGCGGAGTGCAGGGAGAAAAACTGTTTTTT.

This clonotype was observed many times. This sequence may be a read error, since a much larger clone differs from it by one base. This chain joins TRBV11-2 and TRBJ1-2; TRBD1 might be the D (6 bases). The CDR3 is 14 residues long. Germline V lookup: CDR1 SGHAT, CDR2 FQNNGV. The CDR3 sequence is CASSKRDTTYGYAF. The DNA for the CDR3 is TGTGCCAGCAGCAAACGGGACACAACCTATGGCTACGCCTTC.

The chain is built from TRBV7-8 and TRBJ1-3; no clear D. This CDR3 comprises 14 residues. Looked up from germline, CDR1 is SGHVS and CDR2 is FQNEAQ. V was trimmed by 3 bases and J by 2 bases, leaving 8 bases between them. The CDR3 protein is CASSLGVTGNTIYF. CDR3 nucleotide sequence: TGTGCCAGCAGCTTGGGAGTGACTGGAAACACCATATATTTT.

This clonotype was picked up many times. J is TRBJ2-5 and V is TRBV19; TRBD2 might be the D (7 bases). V dropped 3 bases and J dropped 4 bases, with 9 bases sitting between them. The CDR3 contains 13 residues. From germline, CDR1 is LNHDA and CDR2 SQIVND (reference sequence). CDR3 sequence: CASSMGGRETQYF. In nucleotides, the CDR3 is TGTGCCAGTAGTATGGGGGGGCGAGAGACCCAGTACTTC.

The chain's CDR3 is CAISGQGAGNTIYF. CDR3 sequence (DNA): TGTGCCATCAGCGGACAGGGGGCTGGAAACACCATATATTTT. The chain links TRBV10-3 to TRBJ1-3, with 10 bases aligning to TRBD1. Germline CDR1 ENHRY, CDR2 SYGVKD. The CDR3 runs 14 residues. J was trimmed by 2 bases and V by 6 bases; bases with no gene match: 1.

This clonotype was observed once. The chain combines TRBV6-6 with TRBJ2-7, with 8 bases aligning to TRBD2. The CDR3 runs to 13 residues. In germline, CDR1 is MNHNY, CDR2 SVGAGI (reference sequence). J was trimmed by 7 bases and V by 8 bases; bases with no gene match: 10. CDR3 sequence: CASGRGEGREQYF. In nucleotides, the CDR3 is TGTGCCAGCGGGCGGGGGGAGGGTAGGGAGCAGTACTTC.

Comments on this clonotype: A read error may produce the germline difference seen at one junction end. The chain recombines TRBV20-1 with TRBJ2-1; D gene uncertain. CDR1 and CDR2 from the germline V gene are DFQATT and SNEGSKA (reference sequence). This CDR3 has 12 amino acids. CDR3 nucleotide sequence: TGCAGTGCTAGGCCCTCCTATAATGAGCCGTCCTTC. Translation gives CSARPSYNEPSF.

This clonotype was recorded many times. J is TRBJ1-1 and V is TRBV7-8; D remains ambiguous. The CDR3 is made up of 14 amino acids. Germline V gives CDR1 SGHVS, CDR2 FQNEAQ. The V end lost 5 bases, the J end lost 6 bases, and 16 bases lay between the germline ends. In nucleotides, the CDR3 is TGTGCCAGCAGCCCCAGCACCCCGGTCCCTGAAGCTTTCTTT. Protein: CASSPSTPVPEAFF.

Regarding this clonotype: At one boundary the junction diverges from the germline segment, which might be a read error. V gene TRBV7-7 combines with J gene TRBJ2-5, with 9 nucleotides matching TRBD2. This CDR3 is 16 amino acids long. The germline gives CDR1 SSHAT, CDR2 FNYEAQ (reference sequence). The DNA for the CDR3 is TGTGCTAGCAGCTCCTTAGCGGGGGAAGTTGCGGAGACCCAGTACTTC. This translates into CASSSLAGEVAETQYF.

This chain joins TRBV2 and TRBJ2-1, with unresolved D. CDR1 SNHLY and CDR2 FYNNEI come from the germline V gene. Trimming pared 8 bases from V and 6 bases from J, leaving 11 bases between. CDR3 length: 12 residues. DNA for the CDR3: TGTGCCAGCCGTACTACGGGCAATGAGCAGTTCTTC. Encoded protein: CASRTTGNEQFF.

The rearrangement uses TRBV20-1 and TRBJ1-2; D ambiguous. The CDR3 runs 14 residues. Germline V lookup: CDR1 DFQATT, CDR2 SNEGSKA (reference sequence). V was cut by 1 base and J by 4 bases, with 13 bases left in between. Here the CDR3 DNA reads TGCAGTGCTAGAGGGCGGCAGGCTGGCTATGGCTACACCTTC. This gives the protein CSARGRQAGYGYTF.